These 5 T cell receptor beta chains were all obtained from the same sample, sequenced in a study of shared clonotypes between healthy human individuals. CD45RO-negative, CCR7-selected cells formed the naive CD8 fraction, which excluded terminally differentiated effector memory CD45RA+ cells. Assay used: immunoSEQ multiplex PCR; TCRdb lists only in-frame clones, some missing. The sample consists of approximately 1.9 million clones, around 95% of them appearing once. Sequences were obtained from naive CD8+ T cells from PBMCs. The receptors were sampled from a man aged 18 to 30 in good health. Some clones in this sample may be carry-over from other donors' samples.

Here the CDR3 DNA reads TGTGCCAGCAGCTCCGTACCGGGGACCTACGAGCAGTACTTC. Its protein product is CASSSVPGTYEQYF. V and J are TRBV7-9 and TRBJ2-7, with D tentatively TRBD2 (5 bases). Germline lookup yields CDR1 SEHNR and CDR2 FQNEAQ (reference sequence). This CDR3 contains 14 residues. V was pared by 4 bases and J by 2 bases, with 12 bases between.

Details on this clone: The same CDR3 also results from other DNA sequences found in this sample. The chain joins TRBV27 to TRBJ1-1, with D possibly matching TRBD1 (5 bases). CDR3 length: 13 residues. Deletions cut 1 base from V and 8 bases from J, with 11 bases between. Germline values: CDR1 MNHEY, CDR2 SMNVEV (reference sequence). Here the CDR3 DNA reads TGTGCCAGCAGTTTATTGGGGGGGGGAGAAGCTTTCTTT. This translates into CASSLLGGGEAFF.

The genes are TRBV27 and TRBJ2-7; a weak D match, TRBD1 (6 bases). This CDR3 has 15 residues. Germline loops: CDR1 MNHEY, CDR2 SMNVEV (reference sequence). With 5 bases removed from V and 5 bases from J, the gap between germline ends came to 19 bases. The CDR3 reads CASSLTGPRGDEQYF. The CDR3 DNA reads as TGTGCCAGCAGTCTTACTGGCCCCAGGGGAGACGAGCAGTACTTC.

The CDR3 spells CASSSALVRAEAFF. The CDR3 coding sequence is TGTGCCAGCAGTTCAGCACTAGTTAGGGCTGAAGCTTTCTTT. J is TRBJ1-1 and V is TRBV28; no definite D call. The CDR3 spans 14 residues. Germline V gene data show CDR1 as MDHEN and CDR2 as SYDVKM. V lost 4 bases to trimming and J lost 6 bases, with 15 bases between them.

For this clone: The sample holds other DNA sequences that translate to the same CDR3. The chain combines TRBV29-1 with TRBJ2-2; D is undetermined. Germline V lookup: CDR1 SQVTM, CDR2 ANQGSEA. The CDR3 contains 12 residues. Trimming cost V 4 bases and J 5 bases, with 8 bases left between them. CDR3 sequence (DNA): TGCAGCGTTGTCCAGTTGACCGGGGAGCTGTTTTTT. This codes for CSVVQLTGELFF.